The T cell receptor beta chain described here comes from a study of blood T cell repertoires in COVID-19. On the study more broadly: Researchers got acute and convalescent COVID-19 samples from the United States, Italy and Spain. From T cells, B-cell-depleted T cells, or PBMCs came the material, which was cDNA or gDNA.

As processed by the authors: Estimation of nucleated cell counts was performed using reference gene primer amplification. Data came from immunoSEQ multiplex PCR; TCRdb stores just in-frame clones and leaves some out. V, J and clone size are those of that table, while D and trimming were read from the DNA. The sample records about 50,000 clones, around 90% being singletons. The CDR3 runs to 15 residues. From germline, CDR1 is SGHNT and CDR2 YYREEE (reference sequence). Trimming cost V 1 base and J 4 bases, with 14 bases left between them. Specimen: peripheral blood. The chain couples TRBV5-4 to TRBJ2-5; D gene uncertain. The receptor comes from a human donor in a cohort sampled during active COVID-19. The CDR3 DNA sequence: TGTGCCAGCAGCTTGCCCTACCCCCCGGGAGAGACCCAGTACTTC. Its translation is CASSLPYPPGETQYF.